A selection of T cell receptor beta chains follows, all from one sample in a study of blood T cell repertoires in COVID-19. Clones were read by immunoSEQ multiplex PCR, and TCRdb kept only the in-frame ones, dropping some. The table includes roughly 79,000 clones, around 83% detected once. The sample was peripheral blood. All receptors derive from a man in his fifties with acute or convalescent COVID-19. Each CDR3 is given with its conserved first and last residue. The order of the fields is V gene, J gene, CDR3 length, clone size, D gene, CDR3 protein, CDR3 DNA. D genes are given only for firm matches. Some rows mark clone size as missing; the rest say once, few, many or name a class of expanded clone.

>TRBV5-1|TRBJ2-1|13|-|-
CATKGEVHNEQFF
TGCGCCACCAAAGGAGAGGTTCACAATGAGCAGTTCTTC
>TRBV30|TRBJ2-7|16|-|-
CAWSKKGAGQDSEQYF
TGTGCCTGGAGTAAAAAAGGGGCAGGGCAAGATAGCGAGCAGTACTTC
>TRBV6-6|TRBJ1-5|16|-|-
CASSSFGGGDNQPQHF
TGTGCCAGCAGTTCCTTCGGAGGAGGGGACAATCAGCCCCAGCATTTT
>TRBV19|TRBJ2-3|16|-|-
CASSTAGTVNADTQYF
TGTGCCAGTAGTACCGCGGGGACAGTTAACGCAGATACGCAGTATTTT
>TRBV12-3/TRBV12-4|TRBJ2-7|13|-|-
CASSFGEPYEQYF
TGTGCCAGCAGTTTCGGGGAGCCCTACGAGCAGTACTTC
>TRBV7-2|TRBJ1-1|12|-|-
CASSLSYTEAFF
TGTGCCAGCAGCTTATCATACACTGAAGCTTTCTTT
>TRBV9|TRBJ2-1|13|-|TRBD1
CASAGTGRNEQFF
TGTGCCAGCGCCGGGACAGGAAGGAATGAGCAGTTCTTC
>TRBV28|TRBJ2-7|13|-|TRBD1
CASSRTGVYEQYF
TGTGCCAGCAGCCGGACAGGGGTCTACGAGCAGTACTTC
>TRBV18|TRBJ2-7|14|-|-
CASSPGGLLGEQYF
TGTGCCAGCTCACCCGGGGGGCTTCTTGGGGAGCAGTACTTC
>TRBV18|TRBJ1-2|14|-|TRBD1
CASSPGTGHYGYTF
TGTGCCAGCTCACCCGGGACAGGGCACTATGGCTACACCTTC
>TRBV3-1/TRBV3-2|TRBJ1-3|14|-|-
CASSQSGVGNTIYF
TGTGCCAGCAGCCAATCAGGGGTTGGAAACACCATATATTTT
>TRBV7-2|TRBJ1-6|15|-|TRBD1
CASSSRGLNNSPLHF
TGTGCCAGCAGCTCCAGGGGGCTAAACAATTCACCCCTCCACTTT
>TRBV28|TRBJ2-7|11|-|-
CASRDSYEQYF
TGTGCCAGCAGGGACAGCTACGAGCAGTACTTC
>TRBV7-2|TRBJ1-4|16|-|-
CASSSRTVATNEKLFF
TGTGCCAGCAGCTCCAGGACAGTTGCAACTAATGAAAAACTGTTTTTT
>TRBV4-1|TRBJ2-1|17|few|-
CASSQVVAGSSYNEQFF
TGCGCCAGCAGCCAAGTAGTGGCGGGGTCTTCCTACAATGAGCAGTTCTTC
>TRBV7-2|TRBJ2-1|16|-|TRBD2
CASSLAWTSGGGEQFF
TGTGCCAGCAGCTTAGCGTGGACTAGCGGGGGGGGTGAGCAGTTCTTC
>TRBV18|TRBJ2-1|17|-|TRBD2
CASSHLGGGSPYNEQFF
TGTGCCAGCTCACACCTTGGCGGGGGGTCTCCCTACAATGAGCAGTTCTTC
>TRBV18|TRBJ1-3|14|-|-
CASSRLDGGNTIYF
TGTGCCAGCTCACGCCTAGATGGCGGAAACACCATATATTTT
>TRBV19|TRBJ2-2|16|once|TRBD1
CAARDRGAANTGELFF
TGTGCCGCCCGGGACAGGGGGGCCGCGAACACCGGGGAGCTGTTTTTT
>TRBV10-1|TRBJ2-7|17|-|TRBD2
CASSGNRLAGSSYEQYF
TGCGCCAGCAGTGGCAACCGACTAGCGGGATCCTCCTACGAGCAGTACTTC
>TRBV7-2|TRBJ2-5|15|once|TRBD2
CASSQPSGLQETQYF
TGTGCCAGCAGCCAACCGTCGGGACTACAAGAGACCCAGTACTTC
>TRBV5-6|TRBJ2-1|16|-|TRBD2
CASSPVGLAGANEQFF
TGTGCCAGCAGCCCCGTCGGACTAGCGGGCGCCAATGAGCAGTTCTTC
>TRBV2|TRBJ1-5|14|few|TRBD1
CASSEGQGNQPQHF
TGTGCCAGCAGTGAGGGACAGGGAAATCAGCCCCAGCATTTT
>TRBV6-1|TRBJ2-3|15|-|TRBD2
CASSLLAGGIDTQYF
TGTGCCAGCAGTTTACTAGCGGGAGGTATTGATACGCAGTATTTT
>TRBV4-3|TRBJ1-4|13|-|-
CASSQGHNEKLFF
TGCGCCAGCAGCCAAGGACATAATGAAAAACTGTTTTTT
>TRBV4-1|TRBJ1-5|17|-|TRBD1
CASSRGILGQRREPQHF
TGCGCCAGCAGCCGGGGCATTCTGGGACAGCGGCGGGAGCCCCAGCATTTT
>TRBV27|TRBJ1-2|15|-|-
CASSLEPGINYGYTF
TGTGCCAGCAGTTTAGAACCAGGGATTAACTATGGCTACACCTTC
>TRBV24-1|TRBJ2-2|16|-|-
CATSGRGGTNTGELFF
TGTGCCACCTCTGGGAGGGGGGGAACGAACACCGGGGAGCTGTTTTTT
>TRBV5-1|TRBJ2-5|11|-|TRBD1
CASSGDRIQYF
TGCGCCAGCAGTGGGGACAGGATCCAGTACTTC
>TRBV4-1|TRBJ1-5|15|-|TRBD1
CASSQEGQGDQPQHF
TGCGCCAGCAGCCAAGAAGGACAGGGGGATCAGCCCCAGCATTTT
>TRBV7-2|TRBJ1-6|13|once|-
CASSLAAGSPLHF
TGTGCCAGCAGCTTAGCTGCGGGGTCACCCCTCCACTTT
>TRBV27|TRBJ2-3|14|-|-
CASSFGQGIDTQYF
TGTGCCAGCAGTTTCGGGCAGGGCATAGATACGCAGTATTTT
>TRBV10-1|TRBJ2-7|13|few|-
CASSALAVYEQYF
TGCGCCAGCAGTGCTTTGGCAGTCTACGAGCAGTACTTC
>TRBV29-1|TRBJ2-7|12|-|-
CSVGAGRYEQYF
TGCAGCGTTGGTGCAGGGAGGTACGAGCAGTACTTC
>TRBV14|TRBJ1-5|14|-|-
CASSQVGPNQPQHF
TGTGCCAGCAGCCAAGTGGGGCCCAATCAGCCCCAGCATTTT
>TRBV28|TRBJ1-1|13|-|TRBD1
CASMRGPDTEAFF
TGTGCCAGCATGAGGGGGCCGGACACTGAAGCTTTCTTT
>TRBV30|TRBJ1-1|16|few|-
CAWRLTRSGIRAEAFF
TGTGCCTGGAGGCTCACTCGCTCAGGGATTAGGGCTGAAGCTTTCTTT
>TRBV29-1|TRBJ2-2|14|-|-
CSVELPLYTGELFF
TGCAGCGTTGAACTCCCACTCTACACCGGGGAGCTGTTTTTT
>TRBV2|TRBJ2-4|13|-|-
CASIQGIRDIQYF
TGTGCCAGCATCCAGGGTATTAGGGACATTCAGTACTTC
>TRBV9|TRBJ2-3|15|-|TRBD2
CASSSLAGSTDTQYF
TGTGCCAGCAGCTCGTTAGCGGGGAGCACAGATACGCAGTATTTT
>TRBV9|TRBJ2-3|16|-|-
CASSVDSGGSTDTQYF
TGTGCCAGCAGCGTAGATTCAGGGGGGTCGACAGATACGCAGTATTTT
>TRBV2|TRBJ1-1|12|once|-
CASTGQNTEAFF
TGTGCCAGCACAGGACAGAACACTGAAGCTTTCTTT
>TRBV4-3|TRBJ1-4|17|-|TRBD1
CASSQDLGRTGDEKLFF
TGCGCCAGCAGCCAAGATCTCGGCCGGACAGGGGATGAAAAACTGTTTTTT
>TRBV18|TRBJ2-7|15|-|-
CASSPNSLATYEQYF
TGTGCCAGCTCACCAAATTCGTTAGCCACCTACGAGCAGTACTTC
>TRBV11-3|TRBJ2-7|16|-|TRBD2
CASSLTGTSLIGEQYF
TGTGCCAGCAGCTTAACCGGGACTAGCTTGATCGGGGAGCAGTACTTC
>TRBV4-3|TRBJ1-1|14|-|-
CASSLDRPSTEAFF
TGCGCCAGCAGCCTAGACAGGCCATCCACTGAAGCTTTCTTT
>TRBV9|TRBJ2-1|15|-|TRBD2
CASSLPSGGDNEQFF
TGTGCCAGCAGCCTCCCTAGCGGAGGGGACAATGAGCAGTTCTTC
>TRBV6-1|TRBJ2-1|12|-|-
CASSDLYNEQFF
TGTGCCAGCAGTGATCTGTACAATGAGCAGTTCTTC
>TRBV27|TRBJ2-1|14|once|TRBD1
CASSSIQGTNEQFF
TGTGCCAGCAGTTCTATACAGGGGACCAATGAGCAGTTCTTC
>TRBV5-1|TRBJ2-1|12|-|-
CASSLAGGVQFF
TGCGCCAGCAGCTTGGCGGGCGGGGTGCAGTTCTTC
>TRBV6-1|TRBJ1-1|14|-|-
CASSEIHSYTEAFF
TGTGCCAGCAGTGAAATCCATAGCTACACTGAAGCTTTCTTT
>TRBV5-1|TRBJ2-1|13|-|TRBD2
CASSSGLAQEQFF
TGCGCCAGCAGCTCCGGACTAGCTCAAGAGCAGTTCTTC
>TRBV6-5|TRBJ2-5|14|-|TRBD2
CASSLRLAGETQYF
TGTGCCAGCAGTTTGCGACTAGCGGGAGAGACCCAGTACTTC
>TRBV11-3|TRBJ2-2|17|few|-
CASSLERWQGGTGELFF
TGTGCCAGCAGCTTAGAACGATGGCAGGGAGGAACCGGGGAGCTGTTTTTT
>TRBV10-3|TRBJ1-2|16|-|-
CAISESRQKANYGYTF
TGTGCCATCAGTGAGTCGAGACAGAAAGCTAACTATGGCTACACCTTC
>TRBV7-6|TRBJ1-6|15|-|TRBD1
CASSRDRSYNSPLHF
TGTGCCAGCAGCCGGGACAGGAGCTATAATTCACCCCTCCACTTT